The sequence of this T cell receptor (beta chain) was determined in a study of shared clonotypes between healthy human individuals (dated by TCRdb to about 2020). Regarding the study in general: The cohort included three men and a couple of women between 18 and 49 years of age. The study deeply sequenced blood TCR repertoires of about 5 healthy adults to estimate repertoire size and the extent of clonotype sharing between individuals. Libraries were prepared and TCR repertoires were sequenced by different laboratories using diverse techniques, in order to increase sequencing depth and limit assay-specific biases. Per donor, three plates each were used for CD4 naive and CD4 memory, two for CD8 naive, and one for CD8 memory. Between about 0.85 and 9.5 billion PBMCs per donor were obtained by leukapheresis. Study-wide findings and limitations: Clonotypes shared by all four sorted-subset donors showed higher generation probabilities than non-shared clonotypes. Sharing across a few donors was observed for roughly 5% of naive CD4, 3.5% of naive CD8, 2% to 2.5% of memory CD4, and approximately 0.41% of memory CD8 clonotypes. Pairwise subsampling led to the expectation that sequencing depth would affect the degree of clonotype sharing among donors. Even with the large sequencing depth, rarefaction of the sorted-subset datasets indicated that sequencing was incomplete. Naive subsets generally had larger estimated clonotype richness than memory subsets. Sampling was restricted to blood, and TCR repertoires in tissue are likely to differ from TCR repertoires in blood. The genetic and exposure-history diversity represented was limited by the small number of donors.

The donors were healthy, HIV-negative adults with no recently reported acute infections or vaccinations. All donors were Caucasian adults living in Nashville, Tennessee, USA. Magnetic negative selection was used to enrich CD4+ T cells, after which naive cells were positively selected on CD45RA and the negative fraction became the memory subset. Blood was collected by leukapheresis, and PBMCs were isolated by Ficoll-Histopaque density gradient centrifugation and then cryopreserved in liquid nitrogen vapor phase. Purity and quantity of every magnetically sorted T cell population were checked by analytical flow cytometry. Genomic DNA was isolated from every sorted fraction and measured by UV absorbance on a Nanodrop 2000c. Using the deep immunoSEQ assay, TCR CDR3 regions were amplified from genomic DNA by multiplex PCR. Extracted genomic DNA from each cell subset was spread evenly across all wells of several immunoSEQ 96-well plates, with each plate serving as a replicate. For sorted subsets, each replicate PCR was loaded with 150 to 250 ng genomic DNA, equivalent to 30,000 or so T cell genomes. Purified libraries were measured with a Qubit 3.0 fluorometer, size-checked on a Bioanalyzer 2100, and measured again with the KAPA Library Quantification kit. Every immunoSEQ 96-well plate was sequenced on a separate single-read 150-cycle Illumina NextSeq 550 flow cell. In the source study's methods: Because only junctional sequences without quality scores were contained in the immunoSEQ output, filtering matching that applied to full-length reads could not be performed. Sequences were annotated with PyIR, a Python wrapper for IgBLAST v1.9, and V/J genes and CDR3 were assigned using IMGT germline references. Reads with weak V/J assignments (E-value above 1e-6), missing CDR3, stop codons, out-of-frame junctions, or ambiguous translated residues were removed. V3J clonotypes were defined as sequences sharing the same inferred V gene, J gene, and CDR3 amino acid sequence. Percentage overlap between repertoires was computed as shared unique clonotypes divided by the size of the smaller repertoire. Repertoire richness was assessed with RTK rarefaction, the Chao1 estimator, and Recon v2.1 estimates of unobserved clonotypes. Generation probabilities for all TCRbeta clonotypes obtained by the gDNA method from a few donors were computed using OLGA. Here the immuneACCESS table is served through TCRdb, limited to in-frame sequences with V and J called. Missing clones are a known gap in these copies; in checked studies unresolved V genes cover under half, and the rest lacks a known reason. The D gene and trimming were derived from the DNA, and the V and J assignments and clone size from that table. The sample table records 1,500,000 or so clones; around 98.5% of these occur just once. The top ten clonotypes cover 0.36% of the sample.

A note on this clone: Its recognized antigen is unknown. One base away there is no much larger clone; base qualities are not given. Other DNA sequences in this specimen translate into the identical CDR3.

The sample consisted of naive CD4+ T cells sorted from blood. This sample's cell subset or site label indicates: CD45RA+ positively selected. The clonotype originates from a man aged 25-45 years in good health.

The CDR3 corresponds to CASRGAGELFF. The sequenced DNA: TGTGCCAGCAGGGGGGCCGGGGAGCTGTTTTTT. The chain is assembled from TRBV2 and TRBJ2-2, with the D call tentatively TRBD1 or TRBD2, each fitting 5 bases. Deletion took 6 bases off V and 6 bases off J, with a span of 5 bases between the germline ends. The germline V gene yields SNHLY for CDR1 and FYNNEI for CDR2. From the cysteine through the phenylalanine, the CDR3 covers 11 amino acids. Only the CDR3 portion is preserved as DNA: 33 bases, with reading frame beginning at the first base.